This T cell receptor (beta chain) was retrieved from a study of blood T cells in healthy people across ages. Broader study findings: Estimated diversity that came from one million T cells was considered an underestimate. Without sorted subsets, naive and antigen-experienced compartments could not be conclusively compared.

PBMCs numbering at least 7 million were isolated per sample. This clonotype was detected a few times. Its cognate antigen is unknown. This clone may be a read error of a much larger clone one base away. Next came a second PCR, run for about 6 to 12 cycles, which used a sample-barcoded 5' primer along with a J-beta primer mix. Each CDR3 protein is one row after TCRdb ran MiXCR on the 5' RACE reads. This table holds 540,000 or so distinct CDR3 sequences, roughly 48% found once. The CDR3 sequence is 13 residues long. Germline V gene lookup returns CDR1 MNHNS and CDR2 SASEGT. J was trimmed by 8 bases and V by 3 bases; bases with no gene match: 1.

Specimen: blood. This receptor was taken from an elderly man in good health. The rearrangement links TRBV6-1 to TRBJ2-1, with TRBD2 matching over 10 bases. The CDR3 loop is CASSDSGRDEQFF. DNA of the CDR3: TGTGCCAGCAGTGACAGCGGGAGGGATGAGCAGTTCTTC.